This T cell receptor beta chain was captured in a study of CD8+ T cells in alopecia areata (dated by TCRdb to 2016 to 2018). Regarding the complete study: Treated patients were enrolled in an open-label pilot trial of oral tofacitinib, 5 to 10 mg twice daily, for moderate-to-severe alopecia areata. Patients stayed on tofacitinib for 6 to 18 months and then had 6 months of follow-up off drug so that delayed response and recurrence could be assessed. In both human patients and the C3H/HeJ mouse model, the study applied high-throughput TCRbeta sequencing to look at T cell clonal expansion in alopecia areata. Scalp tissue and sorted CD4+ and CD8+ peripheral blood T cells from patchy and totalis/universalis alopecia areata patients and from healthy controls were covered by human TCRbeta sequencing. Biopsies were taken from tofacitinib-treated patients at baseline and at 4 and 24 weeks of treatment, and a later scalp biopsy was taken in several of the tofacitinib-treated patients. Scalp clonality was compared across normal scalp (n=4), patchy alopecia areata scalp (n=8), and alopecia totalis/universalis scalp (n=8). RNA was extracted with the PAXgene miRNA kit for fixed scalp, the miRNeasy kit for PBMCs, and the RNeasy kit for mouse skin. TCRbeta CDR3 regions were amplified by immunoSEQ multiplex PCR using 35 Vbeta forward and 13 Jbeta reverse primers. Paper-wide results and their limitations: Unlike mouse skin, which is dominated by gammadelta T cells, normal human skin has resident alphabeta T cells that are also sequenced, and this complicates analysis of the scalp TCR repertoire. TCR sequences shared between patients were less clear than in mice, possibly partly because of HLA diversity in the patient population. Higher clonality and more expanded CD8+ clones were observed in lesional scalp than in normal scalp, particularly in alopecia totalis/universalis, a finding suggestive of antigenic drive.

The library was obtained by the immunoSEQ multiplex PCR assay. RNA was extracted from all samples and reverse transcribed into cDNA as template for TCR sequencing. SuperScript III was used to make first-strand cDNA, primed with a 2:1 mix of oligo-dT and random hexamers. Amplification bias was assessed with a synthetic immune receptor repertoire, and residual bias was removed computationally. Processing in the source paper ran as follows. Raw reads were preprocessed for error removal, and CDR3 was defined according to IMGT conventions as running from the conserved cysteine to phenylalanine. Clonality was computed as 1 minus the Shannon entropy, with the entropy normalized by log2 of the number of productive unique TCRs. Whether scalp clones were CD4 or CD8 was inferred by matching scalp TCRbeta sequences against CD4 and CD8 repertoires sorted from blood. This immuneACCESS table, as held by TCRdb, lists in-frame sequences with V and J called but not all clones. Of the missing ones, under half trace to an unresolved V gene in checked studies; the others have no known cause. Clone size and the V and J calls come from that table; the DNA yielded D and trimming. The sample table lists about 130,000 clones, more than 40% of them with a count of one. About 17% of the sample rests with the top ten.

Trimming costs V 4 bases and J 7 bases, and their ends lie 8 bases apart. The germline V gene (reference sequence) yields LNHNV for CDR1 and YYDKDF for CDR2. Its CDR3 holds 13 amino acids, cysteine through phenylalanine. CDR3 DNA only is kept here, 39 bases in frame from base 1. Comment on this clone: Its antigen remains undetermined. Per-nucleotide qualities are absent, and no much larger clonotype sits a single base away.

The time point label, as the study defines it: baseline before oral tofacitinib. From alopecia areata patients, peripheral blood was collected along with lesional scalp punch biopsies. PBMCs were isolated by density centrifugation and stained for CD3, CD4 and CD8, after which CD4+ and CD8+ T cells were sorted on a FACSAria. Sequenced material: CD8+ T cells sorted from blood, taken at week 0. This sequence originates from a human donor with alopecia areata. The chain links TRBV15 with TRBJ1-6; the D gene cannot be named for sure. The CDR3 in this case is CATSTDNNSPLHF. The nucleotide sequence reads TGTGCCACCAGCACGGATAACAATTCACCCCTCCACTTT.